One sample yielded the 25 T cell receptor beta chains listed below, sequenced in a study of T cells in Graves' hyperthyroidism and ophthalmopathy. There were TCR beta CDR3 regions amplified from RNA transcripts. HTBI primers were employed in a first-round RT-PCR of the TCR CDR3. TCRdb re-derived calls from the multiplex PCR reads in MiXCR, one entry per CDR3 protein. Of about 590,000 distinct CDR3 sequences in the sample, around 14% were seen once. The sample comprised blood. Receptor source: a woman under 40 with Graves' hyperthyroidism.

This clonotype was detected many times. The rearrangement joins TRBV7-2 to TRBJ2-2; D remains ambiguous. Trimming stripped 2 bases from V and 6 bases from J, with 16 bases between. The germline gives CDR1 SGHTA, CDR2 FQGNSA. CDR3 length equals 16 residues. DNA of the CDR3: TGTGCCAGCAGCTTAACCCCGGGTCTACGTTCCGGGGAGCTGTTTTTT. Its protein product is CASSLTPGLRSGELFF.

This clonotype came up many times. This chain links TRBV5-1 with TRBJ2-2; the match to TRBD2 covers 11 bases. V lost 3 bases, J lost 4 bases, and 8 bases stayed unmatched. There are 17 residues in the CDR3. Germline CDR1 and CDR2: SGHRS and YFSETQ. Here the CDR3 DNA reads TGCGCCAGCAGCTCGGCCCTAGCGGGAGGTTCCACCGGGGAGCTGTTTTTT. Amino acids: CASSSALAGGSTGELFF.

Many counts were recorded for this clonotype. This chain joins TRBV6-1 and TRBJ2-3; D uncertain. The V end lost 6 bases, the J end lost 4 bases, and 14 bases lay between the germline ends. The CDR3 is made up of 14 amino acids. From germline, CDR1 is MNHNS and CDR2 SASEGT. The CDR3 DNA is TGTGCCAGCAGACTCGTCCGAGCCTCAGATACGCAGTATTTT. This encodes CASRLVRASDTQYF.

This clonotype has just a few counts. V and J are TRBV7-9 and TRBJ2-7, with TRBD1 matching 8 bases. With V trimmed by 4 bases and J by 5 bases, 13 bases remained unmatched. CDR3 size: 16 residues. Per germline, CDR1 SEHNR and CDR2 FQNEAQ (reference sequence). Written as DNA, the CDR3 is TGTGCCAGCAGCTCTACGACCGGGACAGGCAGAGACGAGCAGTACTTC. It encodes CASSSTTGTGRDEQYF. Full variable domain (missing parts from reference TRBV7-9 and TRBJ2-7): DTGVSQNPRHKITKRGQNVTFRCDPISEHNRLYWYRQTLGQGPEFLTYFQNEAQLEKSRLLSDRFSAERPKGSFSTLEIQRTEQGDSAMYLCASSSTTGTGRDEQYFGPGTRLTVT.

This chain joins TRBV27 and TRBJ2-3, with TRBD2 matching 7 bases. The CDR3 has 16 residues. The germline V gene encodes CDR1 MNHEY and CDR2 SMNVEV (reference sequence). V lost 6 bases to trimming and J lost 6 bases; unmatched junction nucleotides: 15. CDR3 sequence (DNA): TGTGCCAGCAGGACCTCTACCGGGACTATTGGGGATACGCAGTATTTT. This translates into CASRTSTGTIGDTQYF.

V and J are TRBV19 and TRBJ1-5; no clear D gene. This CDR3 is built from 15 residues. V was pared by 3 bases and J by 3 bases, with 12 bases between. The germline gives CDR1 LNHDA, CDR2 SQIVND (reference sequence). The CDR3 reads CASSIVEASNQPQHF. As DNA, the CDR3 is TGTGCCAGTAGTATCGTGGAGGCATCCAATCAGCCCCAGCATTTT.

This clonotype was counted a few times. The rearrangement joins TRBV5-1 to TRBJ2-2, with D unclear. The CDR3 extends over 14 amino acids. Germline CDR1 reads SGHRS; CDR2 reads YFSETQ. V lost 3 bases, J lost 5 bases, and 11 bases lay in between. CDR3 residues: CASSSEPRTGELFF. In DNA form, the CDR3 reads TGCGCCAGCAGCTCGGAGCCGAGGACCGGGGAGCTGTTTTTT.

The table lists this clonotype with a few counts. A much more abundant neighbour one base away suggests this may be a read error. In this CDR3 the conserved last residue, phenylalanine or tryptophan, is missing, so a read error is likely. The V call is TRBV7-2, the J call TRBJ1-1; 11 bases line up with TRBD1. V was pared by 4 bases and J by 5 bases, with 6 bases of the junction left unmatched. The CDR3 has 15 amino acids. Germline V gene lookup returns CDR1 SGHTA and CDR2 FQGNSA. CDR3 loop: CASSSRTGGWTEAFS. The CDR3 DNA follows: TGTGCCAGCAGCTCCAGGACAGGGGGCTGGACTGAAGCTTTCTCT.

This clonotype was picked up a small number of times. V usage is TRBV6-1 and J usage is TRBJ2-3, with 7 bases matching TRBD2. J was trimmed by 2 bases and V by 5 bases; bases with no gene match: 7. Germline V CDR1 and CDR2: MNHNS, SASEGT. The CDR3 is made up of 15 amino acids. The CDR3 DNA reads TGTGCCAGCAGTTATGAGGGAGGGGCCACAGATACGCAGTATTTT. It is translated as CASSYEGGATDTQYF.

This clonotype was picked up a small number of times. The chain is built from TRBV29-1 and TRBJ1-5; D may be TRBD1 (5 bases). The CDR3 extends over 14 amino acids. The V end was cut by 4 bases, the J end by 3 bases, with 13 bases between. Germline V CDR1 and CDR2: SQVTM, ANQGSEA. CDR3 in DNA: TGCAGCGTTGGGGCAGGGTCGGCCAATCAGCCCCAGCATTTT. Its protein is CSVGAGSANQPQHF.

Concerning this clonotype: One base away lies a much larger clone, so this may be a sequencing read error. The V and J genes are TRBV20-1 and TRBJ2-7; no reliable D call. The CDR3 has 15 residues. Germline CDR1 reads DFQATT; CDR2 reads SNEGSKA (reference sequence). V lost 0 bases and J 0 bases, leaving 12 bases between the germline ends. The CDR3 DNA is TGCAGTGCTAGAGAATACACCCCGAGCTCCTACGAGCAGTACTTC. This encodes CSAREYTPSSYEQYF.

The chain uses TRBV6-2 or TRBV6-3 and TRBJ1-2; possibly TRBD1 for D (5 bases). The V gene lost 7 bases and the J gene lost 7 bases, with 16 bases spanning the gap. CDR1 is MNHEY, CDR2 SVGEGT, per germline. The CDR3 runs to 13 residues. CDR3 DNA: TGTGCCAGCAACCAAAGATCAGGGTTTGGCTACACCTTC. This sequence encodes CASNQRSGFGYTF.

This clonotype was found a few times. The rearrangement joins TRBV10-3 to TRBJ1-6; unclear D gene. The CDR3 is 17 amino acids. CDR1 and CDR2 (germline): ENHRY, SYGVKD. V dropped 4 bases and J dropped 7 bases, with 20 bases sitting between them. The CDR3 loop reads CAISVSYWGLRNSPLHF. The CDR3 nucleotides are TGTGCCATCAGTGTATCGTATTGGGGTCTTCGCAATTCACCCCTCCACTTT.

There are many counts of this clonotype. The V gene is TRBV5-1, the J gene TRBJ2-7, with a tentative D call TRBD1 (6 bases). CDR1 and CDR2 from the germline V gene are SGHRS and YFSETQ. CDR3 length: 13 residues. V gave up 0 bases and J gave up 7 bases, with 11 bases separating them. The CDR3 loop reads CASSLEAGVEQYF. The CDR3 nucleotides read TGCGCCAGCAGCTTGGAAGCAGGGGTTGAGCAGTACTTC.

The sample holds many counts of this clonotype. The chain joins TRBV6-1 to TRBJ1-1; 10 bases align to TRBD1. Germline V gene data show CDR1 as MNHNS and CDR2 as SASEGT. The V and J ends lost 5 bases and 11 bases, in that order; junction bases with no gene match: 11. The CDR3 consists of 14 residues. The CDR3 DNA is TGTGCCAGCAGTTCCCGGGACAGGGGCACTGGGGCTTTCTTT. This encodes CASSSRDRGTGAFF.

Comment on this clonotype: It may be a read error: a sequence one base away is much more abundant. This chain links TRBV20-1 with TRBJ2-5; D call uncertain. The CDR3 loop spans 15 amino acids. The germline CDR1 and CDR2 sequences are DFQATT and SNEGSKA (reference sequence). V was pared by 1 base and J by 9 bases, with 21 bases between. In DNA, the CDR3 is TGCAGTGCTAGAGCTGGCGCGGACCCTCATGAGGCCCAGTACTTC. Translated: CSARAGADPHEAQYF.

The gene calls are TRBV6-2 or TRBV6-3 and TRBJ1-5; D might be TRBD1 (5 bases). From germline, CDR1 is MNHEY and CDR2 SVGEGT. V lost 10 bases, J lost 1 base, and 11 bases lay in between. The CDR3 extends over 13 amino acids. CDR3 residues: CATERTSNQPQHF. The CDR3 bases are TGTGCCACCGAGAGGACAAGCAATCAGCCCCAGCATTTT.

V gene TRBV12-5 combines with J gene TRBJ1-5; D unclear. The CDR3 contains 13 residues. Germline loops: CDR1 LGHNT, CDR2 FRNRAP. The V end was cut by 7 bases, the J end by 3 bases, with 10 bases between. Here the CDR3 DNA reads TGTGCTAGTGCCCTCAATTCCAATCAGCCCCAGCATTTT. Its translation: CASALNSNQPQHF.

The chain has TRBV12-3 or TRBV12-4 and TRBJ2-7; 13 bases map to TRBD2. CDR3 length: 16 residues. J lost 3 bases, V lost 5 bases, and 7 bases had no gene match. CDR3 in DNA: TGTGCCAGCAGTCCGGGGACTAGCGGGACTCTCTACGAGCAGTACTTC. This encodes CASSPGTSGTLYEQYF.

In its sample, this clonotype was seen many times. The rearrangement uses TRBV12-3 or TRBV12-4 and TRBJ2-7, with 10 bases fitting TRBD2. V was pared by 3 bases and J by 2 bases, with 1 base of the junction left unmatched. The CDR3 consists of 14 residues. The CDR3 bases are TGTGCCAGCAGTTTCACTAGCGGGGCCTACGAGCAGTACTTC. Its protein is CASSFTSGAYEQYF.

This clonotype was counted only a few times. The chain is built from TRBV4-1 and TRBJ2-1; 13 positions agree with TRBD2. This CDR3 is 19 amino acids long. Trimming at V came to 4 bases and at J to 1 base, leaving 10 bases not matched to a gene. Germline assignment: CDR1 MGHRA and CDR2 YSYEKL. In nucleotides, the CDR3 is TGCGCCAGCAGCCCGAGACTAGCGGGAGGAGCATCTTCCTACAATGAGCAGTTCTTC. Residues: CASSPRLAGGASSYNEQFF.

The chain links TRBV30 to TRBJ1-4, with 9 bases identical to TRBD1. Per germline, CDR1 GTSNPN and CDR2 SVGIG (reference sequence). This CDR3 is built from 14 residues. With 2 bases clipped from V and 6 bases from J, the junction kept 4 bases outside the gene matches. The CDR3 DNA is TGTGCCTGGAGTCCGGGACAGGGTGATGAAAAACTGTTTTTT. It specifies CAWSPGQGDEKLFF.

As to this clonotype: A clone one base away is much larger, so this may be a read error. The J gene is TRBJ2-1, the V gene TRBV12-3 or TRBV12-4; D might be TRBD1 or TRBD2, each matching 5 bases. Trimming took off 4 bases at V and 7 bases at J, with 20 bases between the two ends. There are 16 residues in the CDR3. The DNA of the CDR3 is TGTGCCAGCAGTTCCCTGGCTGGGTCCGGGGCGAATGAGCAGTTCTTC. Translating it yields CASSSLAGSGANEQFF.

In this sample, this clonotype turned up a few times. The chain couples TRBV20-1 to TRBJ2-6; D call uncertain. The CDR3 loop spans 16 amino acids. Trimming took off 6 bases at V and 2 bases at J, with 17 bases between the two ends. From germline, CDR1 is DFQATT and CDR2 SNEGSKA (reference sequence). CDR3 coding DNA: TGCAGTGCCGTGACATTTCATCGAACTGGGGCCAACGTCCTGACTTTC. It encodes CSAVTFHRTGANVLTF.

This clonotype occurred a few times. The CDR3 protein is CSAISKLYGYTF. In DNA, the CDR3 is TGCAGTGCTATCTCGAAGCTGTATGGCTACACCTTC. V is TRBV20-1 and J is TRBJ1-2; no definite D call. This CDR3 is built from 12 residues. From germline, CDR1 is DFQATT and CDR2 SNEGSKA (reference sequence). With 4 bases removed from V and 5 bases from J, the gap between germline ends came to 11 bases.